What follows are 14 T cell receptor beta chains derived from one specimen sequenced in a study of T cell responses to AZD1222 COVID-19 vaccine. Profiled with immunoSEQ multiplex PCR; TCRdb holds only in-frame clones, not every one. Of about 150,000 clones in the sample, 88% were seen once. The specimen comprised peripheral blood, sampled 28 days after the second dose of the MenACWY control vaccine. The receptors derive from an adult who received the MenACWY meningococcal vaccine as a control.

The rearrangement links TRBV27 to TRBJ2-5; D possibly corresponds to TRBD2 (6 bases). The germline gives CDR1 MNHEY, CDR2 SMNVEV (reference sequence). Trimming took off 8 bases at V and 4 bases at J, with 14 bases between the two ends. This CDR3 spans 13 amino acids. The CDR3 is CASAYGGGETQYF. The CDR3 DNA is TGTGCCAGCGCATATGGGGGAGGAGAGACCCAGTACTTC.

The chain links TRBV7-2 to TRBJ2-1; D unresolved. This CDR3 contains 12 residues. Trimming stripped 3 bases from V and 14 bases from J, with 14 bases between. Germline V gene data show CDR1 as SGHTA and CDR2 as FQGNSA. The CDR3 is CASSFGPIGKFF. CDR3 nucleotides: TGTGCCAGCAGCTTCGGGCCAATTGGAAAGTTCTTC.

The CDR3 coding sequence is TGTGCCAGCAGTTACTCGGAAAGGGGCAATCAGCCCCAGCATTTT. Encoded protein: CASSYSERGNQPQHF. V usage is TRBV6-5 and J usage is TRBJ1-5, with D unclear. V lost 0 bases and J lost 2, with 8 bases in between. Looked up from germline, CDR1 is MNHEY and CDR2 is SVGAGI. The CDR3 is 15 amino acids.

The J gene is TRBJ2-5, the V gene TRBV20-1; D is ambiguous. The CDR3 covers 14 residues. The V and J ends lost 3 bases and 4 bases respectively, with 15 bases between them. Germline-derived CDR1 and CDR2 are DFQATT and SNEGSKA (reference sequence). The chain's CDR3 is CSASPPGYGETQYF. CDR3 coding DNA: TGCAGTGCTAGTCCCCCCGGGTATGGAGAGACCCAGTACTTC.

The chain joins TRBV28 to TRBJ1-2; 7 bases fit TRBD1. There are 14 residues in the CDR3. V was pared by 5 bases and J by 5 bases, with 8 bases of the junction left unmatched. Germline V CDR1 and CDR2: MDHEN, SYDVKM. The CDR3 loop reads CASSAQQGIYGYTF. CDR3 in DNA: TGTGCCAGCAGTGCCCAACAGGGGATATATGGCTACACCTTC.

The rearrangement links TRBV10-3 to TRBJ2-7, with TRBD2 identical over 9 bases. With V trimmed by 5 bases and J by 9 bases, 8 bases remained unmatched. There are 13 residues in the CDR3. The V gene's germline CDR1 is ENHRY and CDR2 SYGVKD. In DNA form, the CDR3 reads TGTGCCATCAGTCCGGAGGCGGGGGGGATGCAGTACTTC. Protein sequence: CAISPEAGGMQYF.

V usage is TRBV7-2 and J usage is TRBJ2-1; no reliable D call. Germline V gene data show CDR1 as SGHTA and CDR2 as FQGNSA. The CDR3 is 15 amino acids. Trimming left V 2 bases short and J 0 bases short, with 8 bases between. The CDR3 coding sequence is TGTGCCAGCAGCTTATCGGTCAGCTCCTACAATGAGCAGTTCTTC. Residues: CASSLSVSSYNEQFF.

CDR3 amino acids: CASSPRAGGPGSPLHF. DNA for the CDR3: TGTGCCAGCAGCCCTCGAGCAGGGGGACCTGGTTCACCCCTCCACTTT. The chain combines TRBV9 with TRBJ1-6; TRBD1 aligns across 7 bases. The ends lost 4 bases at V and 9 bases at J; junction bases unmatched: 13. This CDR3 is built from 16 residues. Germline V CDR1 and CDR2: SGDLS, YYNGEE.

V usage is TRBV28 and J usage is TRBJ1-5; 10 positions agree with TRBD1. CDR1 MDHEN and CDR2 SYDVKM come from the germline V gene. With 7 bases clipped from V and 3 bases from J, the junction kept 6 bases outside the gene matches. The CDR3 runs 15 residues. The CDR3 sequence is CASNMGQGINQPQHF. CDR3 sequence (DNA): TGTGCCAGCAACATGGGACAGGGGATCAATCAGCCCCAGCATTTT.

The V gene is TRBV4-3, the J gene TRBJ2-5; D remains unclear. Trimming left V 0 bases short and J 4 bases short, with 6 bases between. In germline, CDR1 is LGHNA, CDR2 YSLEER. This CDR3 region has 13 residues. CDR3 bases: TGCGCCAGCAGCCAAGACATAAGAGAGACCCAGTACTTC. It specifies CASSQDIRETQYF.

V and J are TRBV24-1 and TRBJ2-7; 10 positions match TRBD1. Germline V gene lookup returns CDR1 KGHDR and CDR2 SFDVKD. The CDR3 is 16 residues long. The trim removed 3 bases at V and 5 bases at J, leaving 9 bases unmatched. CDR3 sequence: CATSDGPGQGSHEQYF. The CDR3 DNA is TGTGCCACCAGTGATGGACCGGGACAGGGGTCCCACGAGCAGTACTTC.

V is TRBV7-2 and J is TRBJ1-6; D is perhaps TRBD1 (6 bases). There are 15 residues in the CDR3. Trimming took off 4 bases at V and 6 bases at J, with 13 bases between the two ends. Germline CDR1 reads SGHTA; CDR2 reads FQGNSA. The CDR3 loop is CASSSSGQINSPLHF. As DNA, the CDR3 is TGTGCCAGCAGCTCTAGCGGACAGATTAATTCACCCCTCCACTTT.

This clone appeared a few times. This chain uses TRBV7-8 with TRBJ1-5; 8 bases are a match to TRBD1. The germline CDR1 and CDR2 sequences are SGHVS and FQNEAQ. V lost 5 bases to trimming and J lost 2 bases; unmatched junction nucleotides: 14. The CDR3 has 18 amino acids. The CDR3, as DNA: TGTGCCAGCAGCCCCATCCTATCAGGGGGCGCGGGCAATCAGCCCCAGCATTTT. Amino acid sequence: CASSPILSGGAGNQPQHF.

The chain combines TRBV28 with TRBJ2-7; the D gene is possibly TRBD1 (5 bases). There are 17 residues in the CDR3. V was clipped by 5 bases and J by 0 bases, with 20 bases between them. CDR1 MDHEN and CDR2 SYDVKM come from the germline V gene. CDR3 sequence reads: CASSASPGRVSSYEQYF. Here the CDR3 DNA reads TGTGCCAGCAGTGCGTCCCCCGGCAGGGTGAGCTCCTACGAGCAGTACTTC.